This T cell receptor beta chain was sequenced during a study of blood T cell repertoires in COVID-19 (dated by TCRdb to 2020 to 2021). Regarding the complete study: Samples from collaborators originated in the United States, Italy and Spain and spanned both the acute and convalescent phases of COVID-19. The material from the prospective study consisted of cDNA or gDNA derived from T cells, B-cell-depleted T cells, or PBMCs. Subjects who had been exposed to COVID-19, were actively infected with it, or had recovered from it provided the deeply sampled blood TCRbeta repertoires that made up the dataset. The repertoires were released in a freely available public database intended as a resource for research on the immune response to SARS-CoV-2. The samples were drawn from the first 160 participants of the ongoing ImmuneRACE study and from 950 to 1,500 subjects provided by 6 global collaborators. Nearly every sample came with metadata listing a de-identified subject ID, COVID-19 status, age in years and sex. Where available, HLA class I and class II types were obtained from metadata supplied by the sample provider rather than from assay-based typing. General study outcomes and caveats: The quantity of clinical and demographic metadata differed by source and by participant and was supplied without curation.

TCRbeta CDR3 regions were amplified from genomic DNA using the immunoSEQ Assay, a bias-controlled multiplex PCR. The authors' pipeline ran thus. The number of nucleated cells in each sample was estimated from the amplification of reference gene primers within the assay. To quantify the absolute abundance of each unique TCRbeta CDR3 rearrangement, sequence reads were collapsed and filtered. For each sample, productive Simpson clonality was calculated by taking the square root of Simpson's diversity index across productive rearrangements. This immuneACCESS table, as held by TCRdb, lists in-frame sequences with V and J called but not all clones. Of the missing ones, under half trace to an unresolved V gene in checked studies; the others have no known cause. V, J and clone size were drawn from that table, and D and trimming were deduced from the DNA. This sample lists approximately 120,000 clones; approximately 86% were detected once. Around 16% of the sample is held by the ten biggest clonotypes.

The CDR3 measures 16 amino acids from cysteine to phenylalanine. Only the CDR3 region is kept as DNA, spanning 48 bases read in frame from base 1. The germline V gene encodes CDR1 MNHNS and CDR2 SASEGT. V is shortened by 3 bases, J by 0 bases, and the region joining them spans 14 bases. A second Seattle source provided samples from volunteer blood donors who had recovered from COVID-19. Each collaborating institution followed its own protocols to collect whole blood in K2EDTA tubes. For TCRbeta analysis, collaborators shipped samples in one of three forms: frozen whole blood, isolated PBMCs, or DNA extracted from either of those sample types. With respect to this clone: It has no known antigen specificity. It has no much larger one-base neighbor in the sample; base qualities were not kept.

The origin of this receptor is a woman between 45 and 65 years old who had recovered from COVID-19. Source material: peripheral blood. In this chain, TRBV6-1 is recombined with TRBJ1-2; the D gene is perhaps TRBD1, on 5 matching bases. The nucleotide sequence is given as TGTGCCAGCAGTGATACAGGAGGGGCAGCTAACTATGGCTACACCTTC. It specifies CASSDTGGAANYGYTF.